This T cell receptor (beta chain) was captured in a study of blood T cell repertoires in COVID-19. Turning to the study itself: Acute and convalescent COVID-19 specimens originated in the United States, Italy and Spain. From T cells, B-cell-depleted T cells, or PBMCs came the material, which was cDNA or gDNA.

Assignment of participants to cohorts was predicated upon participant-reported clinical history. The CDR3 consists of 16 residues. Between the trimmed V and J ends, which lost 0 bases and 2 bases, there was a span of 13 bases. Germline V gene lookup returns CDR1 SGDLS and CDR2 YYNGEE. Data came from immunoSEQ multiplex PCR; TCRdb stores just in-frame clones and leaves some out. This sample has under 200,000 clones, with about 85% found just once. The genes are TRBV9 and TRBJ2-3, with D perhaps matching TRBD2 (6 bases). The clonotype was recovered from a woman in her forties with acute COVID-19. Sequences were obtained from PBMCs or T cells enriched from blood (not recorded which). CDR3 nucleotides: TGTGCCAGCAGCGTAGGTCTTGGACTAAACACAGATACGCAGTATTTT. Amino acids: CASSVGLGLNTDTQYF.